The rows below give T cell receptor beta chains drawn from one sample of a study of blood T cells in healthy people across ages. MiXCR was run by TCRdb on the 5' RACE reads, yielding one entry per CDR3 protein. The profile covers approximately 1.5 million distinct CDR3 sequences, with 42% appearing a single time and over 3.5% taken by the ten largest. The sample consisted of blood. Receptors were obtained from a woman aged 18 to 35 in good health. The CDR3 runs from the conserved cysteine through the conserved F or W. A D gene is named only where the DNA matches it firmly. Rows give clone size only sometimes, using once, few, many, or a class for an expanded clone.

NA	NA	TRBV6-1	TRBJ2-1	CASSGVAKETQFF	TGTGCCAGCAGTGGGGTGGCGAAGGAGACCCAGTTCTTC
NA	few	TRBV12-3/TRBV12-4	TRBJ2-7	CASSFRQPGSYEQYF	TGTGCCAGCAGTTTTCGCCAGCCTGGCTCCTACGAGCAGTACTTC
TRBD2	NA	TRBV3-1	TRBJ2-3	CASSQPAGLSDTQYF	TGTGCCAGCAGCCAACCAGCGGGGCTTTCAGATACGCAGTATTTT
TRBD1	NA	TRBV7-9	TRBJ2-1	CASSSHRGSSYNEQFF	TGTGCCAGCAGCTCCCACAGGGGAAGCTCCTACAATGAGCAGTTCTTC
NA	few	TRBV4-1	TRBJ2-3	CASSQEAISTDTQYF	TGCGCCAGCAGCCAAGAAGCCATTAGCACAGATACGCAGTATTTT
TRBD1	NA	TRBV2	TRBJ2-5	CASSVTGGSETQYF	TGTGCCAGCAGTGTGACAGGGGGCTCAGAGACCCAGTACTTC
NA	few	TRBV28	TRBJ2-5	CASSLYPWAQYF	TGTGCCAGCAGTTTATATCCCTGGGCCCAGTACTTC
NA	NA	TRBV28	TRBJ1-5	CASENSNQPQHF	TGTGCCAGCGAGAATAGCAATCAGCCCCAGCATTTT
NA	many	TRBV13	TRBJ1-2	CASSLTGRGYTF	TGTGCCAGCAGCCTCACAGGGCGCGGCTACACCTTC
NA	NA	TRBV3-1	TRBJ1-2	CASRGDTFYGYTF	TGTGCCAGCAGGGGGGACACTTTTTATGGCTACACCTTC
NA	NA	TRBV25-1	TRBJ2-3	CVSSEWVGDTQYF	TGTGTCAGCAGTGAATGGGTGGGAGATACGCAGTATTTT
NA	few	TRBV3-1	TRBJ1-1	CASSHGSTEAFF	TGTGCCAGCAGCCACGGAAGCACTGAAGCTTTCTTT
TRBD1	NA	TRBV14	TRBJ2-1	CASSLWTGYNEQFF	TGTGCCAGCAGCCTCTGGACAGGCTACAATGAGCAGTTCTTC
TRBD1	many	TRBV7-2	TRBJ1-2	CASSFSGTGGFYGYTF	TGTGCCAGCAGCTTCAGCGGGACAGGGGGATTTTATGGCTACACCTTC
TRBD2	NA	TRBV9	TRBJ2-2	CASSVLAGGGTGELFF	TGTGCCAGCAGCGTGCTGGCGGGAGGCGGGACCGGGGAGCTGTTTTTT
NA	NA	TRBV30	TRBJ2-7	CAWSKQTGGGEQYF	TGTGCCTGGAGTAAGCAAACAGGGGGGGGCGAGCAGTACTTC
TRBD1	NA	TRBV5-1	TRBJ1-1	CASSWDRETEAFF	TGCGCCAGCAGCTGGGACAGGGAGACTGAAGCTTTCTTT
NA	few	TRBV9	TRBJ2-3	CASSGLEPTDTQYF	TGTGCCAGCAGCGGGCTAGAACCCACAGATACGCAGTATTTT
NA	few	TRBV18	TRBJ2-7	CASSPSLQSYEQYF	TGTGCCAGCTCACCATCTTTACAGAGCTACGAGCAGTACTTC
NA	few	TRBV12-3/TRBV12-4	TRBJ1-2	CASSLLHWGYTF	TGTGCCAGCAGTTTACTGCACTGGGGCTACACCTTC
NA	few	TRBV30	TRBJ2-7	CAWSGTNYEQYF	TGTGCCTGGAGTGGGACCAACTACGAGCAGTACTTC
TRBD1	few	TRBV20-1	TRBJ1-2	CSAGLMGQGAWGYTF	TGCAGTGCTGGCCTGATGGGACAGGGGGCGTGGGGCTACACCTTC
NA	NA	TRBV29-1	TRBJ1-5	CSVELSEGPQHF	TGCAGCGTTGAGTTGAGTGAAGGGCCCCAGCATTTT